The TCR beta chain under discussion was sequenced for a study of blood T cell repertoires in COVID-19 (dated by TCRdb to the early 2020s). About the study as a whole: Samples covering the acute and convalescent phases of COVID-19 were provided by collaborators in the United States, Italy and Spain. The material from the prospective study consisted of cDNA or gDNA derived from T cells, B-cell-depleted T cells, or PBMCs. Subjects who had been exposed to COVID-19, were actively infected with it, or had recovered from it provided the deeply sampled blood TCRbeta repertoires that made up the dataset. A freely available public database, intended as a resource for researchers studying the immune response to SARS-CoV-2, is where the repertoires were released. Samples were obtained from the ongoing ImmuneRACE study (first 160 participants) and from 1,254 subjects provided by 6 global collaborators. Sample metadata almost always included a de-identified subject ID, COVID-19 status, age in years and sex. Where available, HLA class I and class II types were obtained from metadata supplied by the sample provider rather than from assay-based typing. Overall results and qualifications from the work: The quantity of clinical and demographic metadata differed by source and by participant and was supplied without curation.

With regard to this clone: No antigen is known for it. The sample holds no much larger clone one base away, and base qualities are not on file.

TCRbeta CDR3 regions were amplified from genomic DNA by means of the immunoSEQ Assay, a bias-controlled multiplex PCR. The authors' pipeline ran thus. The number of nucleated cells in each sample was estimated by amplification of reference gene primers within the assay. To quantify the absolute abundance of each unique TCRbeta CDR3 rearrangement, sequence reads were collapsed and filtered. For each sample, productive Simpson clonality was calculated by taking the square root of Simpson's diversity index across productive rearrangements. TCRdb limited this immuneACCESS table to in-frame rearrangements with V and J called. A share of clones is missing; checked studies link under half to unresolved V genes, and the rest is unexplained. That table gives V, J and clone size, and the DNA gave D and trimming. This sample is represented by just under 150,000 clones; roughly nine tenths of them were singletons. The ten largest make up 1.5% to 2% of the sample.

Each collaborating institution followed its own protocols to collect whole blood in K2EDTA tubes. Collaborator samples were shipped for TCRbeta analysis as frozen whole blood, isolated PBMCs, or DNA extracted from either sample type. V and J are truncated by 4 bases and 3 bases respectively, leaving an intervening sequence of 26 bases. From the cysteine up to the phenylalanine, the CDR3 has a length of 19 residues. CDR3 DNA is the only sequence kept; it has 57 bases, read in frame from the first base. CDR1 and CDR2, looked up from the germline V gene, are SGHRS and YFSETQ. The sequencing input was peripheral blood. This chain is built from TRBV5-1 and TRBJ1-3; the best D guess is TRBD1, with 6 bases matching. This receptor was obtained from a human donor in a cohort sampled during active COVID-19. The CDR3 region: CASSPRGNGQPADGNTIYF. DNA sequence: TGCGCCAGCAGCCCCCGGGGAAATGGACAGCCGGCGGATGGAAACACCATATATTTT.